This T cell receptor (beta chain) stems from a study of blood T cell repertoires in COVID-19. Germline-derived CDR1 and CDR2 are LNHDA and SQIVND (reference sequence). This CDR3 has 14 residues. The V and J ends lost 3 bases and 2 bases respectively, with 9 bases between them. The data were produced by immunoSEQ multiplex PCR, yet TCRdb's version contains in-frame clones alone and is incomplete. Among under 150,000 clones listed, 88% were seen once. The specimen sequenced was peripheral blood. The origin of this receptor is a human donor in a cohort sampled during active COVID-19. V is TRBV19 and J is TRBJ2-3; D is possibly TRBD2 (7 bases). The CDR3: CASSMGGLTDTQYF. The CDR3 nucleotides are TGTGCCAGTAGTATGGGGGGGCTCACAGATACGCAGTATTTT.